Listed below are T cell receptor beta chains from one sample, sequenced in a study of blood T cell repertoires in COVID-19. Clones were read by immunoSEQ multiplex PCR, and TCRdb kept only the in-frame ones, dropping some. The data show around 63,000 clones, around 70% seen once. Sequencing was carried out using peripheral blood. These receptors originate from a woman in her seventies with COVID-19, enrolled during active disease. Each CDR3 is given with its conserved first and last residue. A D gene is named only where the DNA matches it firmly. Clone size is given for some rows only: seen once, a few or many times, or a class if the clone is expanded.

v_gene: TRBV7-2; abundance: once; j_gene: TRBJ2-3; d_gene: -; CDR3nt: TGTGCCAGCCGGTCAACAGATACGCAGTATTTT; CDR3aa: CASRSTDTQYF
v_gene: TRBV7-9; abundance: -; j_gene: TRBJ1-2; d_gene: -; CDR3nt: TGTGCCAGCAGCCCAGGGGCCGGGGTTGTGTATGGCTACACCTTC; CDR3aa: CASSPGAGVVYGYTF
v_gene: TRBV6-4; abundance: -; j_gene: TRBJ2-3; d_gene: TRBD1; CDR3nt: TGTGCCAGCAGCTACGGACAGGGACACACAGATACGCAGTATTTT; CDR3aa: CASSYGQGHTDTQYF
v_gene: TRBV5-6; abundance: -; j_gene: TRBJ1-4; d_gene: TRBD1; CDR3nt: TGTGCCAGCAGCCTTACAGGGGGAACTAATGAAAAACTGTTTTTT; CDR3aa: CASSLTGGTNEKLFF
v_gene: TRBV9; abundance: -; j_gene: TRBJ2-3; d_gene: -; CDR3nt: TGTGCCAGCAGCGTAGACCGGTGGAGGGGTTCAGATACGCAGTATTTT; CDR3aa: CASSVDRWRGSDTQYF
v_gene: TRBV25-1; abundance: -; j_gene: TRBJ2-2; d_gene: -; CDR3nt: TGTGCCAGCAGTGGAGGACACCACACCGGGGAGCTGTTTTTT; CDR3aa: CASSGGHHTGELFF
v_gene: TRBV7-2; abundance: -; j_gene: TRBJ2-3; d_gene: -; CDR3nt: TGTGCCAGCAGCCCCCGAGATAGCGGTGGGGAAACGCAGTATTTT; CDR3aa: CASSPRDSGGETQYF
v_gene: TRBV27; abundance: -; j_gene: TRBJ1-4; d_gene: -; CDR3nt: TGTGCCAGCAGCCCACAGGGAGCAAATGAAAAACTGTTTTTT; CDR3aa: CASSPQGANEKLFF
v_gene: TRBV5-1; abundance: few; j_gene: TRBJ2-7; d_gene: -; CDR3nt: TGCGCCAGCAGCTCCGGACAGAGCTCCTACGAGCAGTACTTC; CDR3aa: CASSSGQSSYEQYF
v_gene: TRBV6-6; abundance: once; j_gene: TRBJ2-5; d_gene: -; CDR3nt: TGTGCCAGCACTGGTTTCGGTCGGTCCCCACAAGAGACCCAGTACTTC; CDR3aa: CASTGFGRSPQETQYF
v_gene: TRBV9; abundance: -; j_gene: TRBJ1-1; d_gene: TRBD1; CDR3nt: TGTGCCAGCAGCACCGACAGGGGGCAAGTGAACACTGAAGCTTTCTTT; CDR3aa: CASSTDRGQVNTEAFF
v_gene: TRBV5-5; abundance: few; j_gene: TRBJ2-3; d_gene: TRBD2; CDR3nt: TGTGCCAGCAGCTTGAATGGGGGGGTGAATACGCAGTATTTT; CDR3aa: CASSLNGGVNTQYF
v_gene: TRBV19; abundance: -; j_gene: TRBJ1-1; d_gene: -; CDR3nt: TGTGCCAGTAGTATAGCAGGAATAAACCCACCGAACACTGAAGCTTTCTTT; CDR3aa: CASSIAGINPPNTEAFF
v_gene: TRBV3-1/TRBV3-2; abundance: -; j_gene: TRBJ2-2; d_gene: -; CDR3nt: TGTGCCAGCAGCCCCCGGGGGGCGGCCACCGGGGAGCTGTTTTTT; CDR3aa: CASSPRGAATGELFF
v_gene: TRBV12-3/TRBV12-4; abundance: once; j_gene: TRBJ1-1; d_gene: -; CDR3nt: TGTGCCAGCAGTAAGCGGGGGGTCACTGAAGCTTTCTTT; CDR3aa: CASSKRGVTEAFF
v_gene: TRBV28; abundance: few; j_gene: TRBJ1-1; d_gene: TRBD1; CDR3nt: TGTGCCAGCAGTTCCCCGGACAGGGGGGCGAACACTGAAGCTTTCTTT; CDR3aa: CASSSPDRGANTEAFF
v_gene: TRBV18; abundance: -; j_gene: TRBJ1-4; d_gene: -; CDR3nt: TGTGCCAGCTCACCGGGAGCAGCTAATGAAAAACTGTTTTTT; CDR3aa: CASSPGAANEKLFF
v_gene: TRBV5-1; abundance: few; j_gene: TRBJ1-6; d_gene: -; CDR3nt: TGCGCCAGCAGCTTGTGGGCTGGGGGCGGAATTTCACCCCTCCACTTT; CDR3aa: CASSLWAGGGISPLHF
v_gene: TRBV6-1; abundance: -; j_gene: TRBJ1-5; d_gene: -; CDR3nt: TGTGCCAGCAGTGACGGTTATAGCAATCAGCCCCAGCATTTT; CDR3aa: CASSDGYSNQPQHF
v_gene: TRBV6-5; abundance: -; j_gene: TRBJ2-1; d_gene: TRBD1; CDR3nt: TGTGCCAGCAGGAGGACAGGGGCCCAGTTCTTC; CDR3aa: CASRRTGAQFF
v_gene: TRBV7-2; abundance: -; j_gene: TRBJ2-1; d_gene: -; CDR3nt: -; CDR3aa: CASRGPVPAGNEQFF
v_gene: TRBV7-2; abundance: -; j_gene: TRBJ2-5; d_gene: TRBD2; CDR3nt: TGTGCCAGCAGCCCTCAGGCTAGCGGGCAAGAGACCCAGTACTTC; CDR3aa: CASSPQASGQETQYF